This T cell receptor beta chain appears in the sequencing data of a study of somatic mutations in cytotoxic T cells in rheumatoid arthritis. General study findings and limits: The slight TRBV07 underrepresentation in rheumatoid arthritis patients was not adjusted for multiple comparisons. Clonality measured in CD8+ T cells did not differ significantly between rheumatoid arthritis patients and age-matched healthy controls.

Original methodology: Concordance between patient CD8+ clones exceeding 1% and published virus-specific TCRB sequences was infrequent. Method: immunoSEQ multiplex PCR; TCRdb's copy keeps in-frame clones and lacks some. From that table come the V and J calls and clone size; the DNA was used to work out D and trimming. The profile shows roughly 10,000 clones, 89% of them singletons. Looked up from germline, CDR1 is SGHNT and CDR2 is YYREEE (reference sequence). The V segment lost 4 bases and the J segment 2 bases; nucleotides outside the gene matches: 5. The CDR3 is 15 residues long. Of note for this clone: Its antigen is unidentified.

The chain links TRBV5-4 to TRBJ2-3, with 9 bases that match TRBD1. Source material: CD4+ T cells sorted from blood. The receptor was isolated from a woman between 18 and 30 years old with rheumatoid arthritis. CDR3 nucleotide sequence: TGTGCCAGCAGCATGGACAGGGGTTACACAGATACGCAGTATTTT. Protein product: CASSMDRGYTDTQYF.